Detailed here is one T cell receptor (beta chain). The antigen is undetermined. The junction shows a germline mismatch at one end, possibly a read error. This record comes from a study of CD8+CD57+ T cells in acquired aplastic anemia. The germline CDR1 and CDR2 sequences are LNHDA and SQIVND (reference sequence). The CDR3 has 13 residues. Broader study findings: Researchers reported that CD8+ Simpson's diversity was not significantly different in patients versus controls.

Individuals selected for sequencing had exhibited CD8+CD57+ cell expansion on flow cytometry. Template material for TCR beta VDJ and CDR3 profiling consisted of genomic DNA. TCRdb used MiXCR to reprocess the reads, holding one entry per CDR3 protein. The table shows fewer than 250,000 distinct CDR3 sequences, with 40% to 50% occurring only once. J is TRBJ1-2 and V is TRBV19; D may be TRBD1 (5 bases). This TCR derives from a human donor with aplastic anemia. The sample consisted of sorted CD4+, CD8+, or CD8+CD57+ T cells (not recorded which) from PBMCs. CDR3: CASTWGRNYGYAF. The CDR3 nucleotides are TGTGCCAGTACCTGGGGACGGAACTATGGCTACGCCTTC.